This T cell receptor (beta chain) was profiled in a study of regulatory T cells in long-lasting Graves disease. The time point: newly diagnosed GD, antithyroid drugs for less than 3 months. Preparation of the TCR library used RNA extracted from PBMCs. The ends lost 1 base at V and 10 bases at J; junction bases unmatched: 4. This CDR3 has 13 amino acids. The germline CDR1 and CDR2 sequences are MNHNS and SASEGT. Study conclusions and caveats: There were preferences for TRBV28, TRBJ1-2 and TRBJ2-5 in persistent disease.

Remarks on this clonotype: Its antigen is as yet unknown.

Combining iRepertoire HTBI primers with Arm-PCR of CDR3 regions, the authors built TCR beta libraries. TCRdb re-called the multiplex PCR reads with MiXCR, one entry per CDR3 protein. Of approximately 440,000 distinct CDR3 sequences detected, about a sixth appear once; the ten largest clones hold roughly an eighth. The same specimen was also included in a second study, on T cells in Graves' hyperthyroidism and ophthalmopathy. According to that study: Graves' hyperthyroidism without ophthalmopathy progression within 18 months was termed stable. Patients aged 18 to 65 had newly diagnosed hyperthyroidism of under 2 months' duration. The HTBI primer set was used in a first-round RT-PCR of the TCR CDR3.

The chain recombines TRBV6-1 with TRBJ2-1; 7 bases align to TRBD2. This receptor was identified in a middle-aged man with Graves disease. The material was peripheral blood mononuclear cells (PBMCs), obtained at new diagnosis, from a patient treated with antithyroid drugs. The CDR3 spells CASSEGGGPEQFF. The DNA for the CDR3 is TGTGCCAGCAGTGAAGGGGGGGGACCCGAGCAGTTCTTC.